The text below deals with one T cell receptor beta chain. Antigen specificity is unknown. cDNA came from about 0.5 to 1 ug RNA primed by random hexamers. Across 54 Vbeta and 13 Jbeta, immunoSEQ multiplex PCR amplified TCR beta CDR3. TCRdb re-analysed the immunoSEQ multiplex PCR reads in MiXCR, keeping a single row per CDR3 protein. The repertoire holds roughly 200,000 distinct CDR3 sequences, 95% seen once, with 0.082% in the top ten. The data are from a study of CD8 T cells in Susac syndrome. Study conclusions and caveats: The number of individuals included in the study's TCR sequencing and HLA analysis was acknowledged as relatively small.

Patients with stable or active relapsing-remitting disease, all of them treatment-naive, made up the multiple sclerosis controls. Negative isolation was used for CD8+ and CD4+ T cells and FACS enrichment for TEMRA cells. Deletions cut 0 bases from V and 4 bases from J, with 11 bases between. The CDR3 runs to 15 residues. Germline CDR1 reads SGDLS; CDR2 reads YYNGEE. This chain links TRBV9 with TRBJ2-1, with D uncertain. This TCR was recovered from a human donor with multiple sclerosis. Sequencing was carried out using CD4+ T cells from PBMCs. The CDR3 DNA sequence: TGTGCCAGCAGCGTAGGTGTAGGACGTTACAATGAGCAGTTCTTC. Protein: CASSVGVGRYNEQFF. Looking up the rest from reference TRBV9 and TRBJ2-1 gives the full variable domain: DSGVTQTPKHLITATGQRVTLRCSPRSGDLSVYWYQQSLDQGLQFLIQYYNGEERAKGNILERFSAQQFPDLHSELNLSSLELGDSALYFCASSVGVGRYNEQFFGPGTRLTVL.